Each of the 27 T cell receptor beta chains below was sequenced from the same sample in a study of shared clonotypes between healthy human individuals. Produced via immunoSEQ multiplex PCR; TCRdb's table is partial and in-frame only. The sample consists of some 2,100,000 clones, under 97% of them appearing once. The sample consisted of naive CD4+ T cells sorted from blood. The subset here: CD45RA+ positively selected. All receptors derive from a man between 18 and 29 years old in good health.

The J gene is TRBJ2-7, the V gene TRBV12-5; a weak D match, TRBD2 (5 bases). V was shortened by 5 bases and J by 2 bases, with 10 bases between the two germline ends. This CDR3 comprises 13 residues. Germline V gene sequence: CDR1 LGHNT, CDR2 FRNRAP. The CDR3 loop is CASGPDGTYEQYF. DNA for the CDR3: TGTGCTAGTGGTCCTGACGGGACCTACGAGCAGTACTTC.

Written as DNA, the CDR3 is TGCGCCAGCAGCTTGTGGACAGGAGGTAGCAACACTGAAGCTTTCTTT. It translates to CASSLWTGGSNTEAFF. The gene calls are TRBV5-1 and TRBJ1-1; 7 nucleotides agree with TRBD1. Germline V gene lookup returns CDR1 SGHRS and CDR2 YFSETQ. Unmatched junction bases numbered 8, after V lost 1 base and J lost 2 bases. This CDR3 has 16 residues.

The CDR3 region has the DNA TGTGCCAGCAGCTCGACAAGAGAAGGGAATTCACCCCTCCACTTT. Protein product: CASSSTREGNSPLHF. This chain connects TRBV6-6 to TRBJ1-6; D ambiguous. The CDR3 length is 15 residues. V was clipped by 6 bases and J by 7 bases, with 16 bases between them. Germline V gene data show CDR1 as MNHNY and CDR2 as SVGAGI (reference sequence).

This chain joins TRBV6-6 and TRBJ2-7, with D possibly called TRBD1 or TRBD2 (5 bases each). V dropped 2 bases and J dropped 5 bases, with 13 bases sitting between them. This CDR3 contains 14 residues. CDR1 is MNHNY, CDR2 SVGAGI, per germline (reference sequence). DNA for the CDR3: TGTGCCAGCAGTTACCAGGGAATGCGGGACGAGCAGTACTTC. Protein sequence: CASSYQGMRDEQYF.

The chain combines TRBV4-1 with TRBJ1-4, with D unclear. The V gene's germline CDR1 is MGHRA and CDR2 YSYEKL. The CDR3 sequence is 15 residues long. Trimming stripped 0 bases from V and 10 bases from J, with 15 bases between. The CDR3 sequence: CASSQDLPKAGKLFF. The CDR3 DNA reads as TGCGCCAGCAGCCAAGATTTGCCCAAGGCGGGAAAACTGTTTTTT.

This rearrangement joins TRBV19 to TRBJ1-4; no firm D call. Deletions cut 6 bases from V and 0 bases from J, with 14 bases between. Germline lookup yields CDR1 LNHDA and CDR2 SQIVND (reference sequence). This CDR3 is built from 16 residues. In DNA form, the CDR3 reads TGTGCCAGTAGATCTCAGGAGGCCTCAACTAATGAAAAACTGTTTTTT. This translates into CASRSQEASTNEKLFF.

The V and J genes are TRBV9 and TRBJ2-3, with TRBD2 matching 10 bases. Germline V gene data show CDR1 as SGDLS and CDR2 as YYNGEE. The V gene end was trimmed by 4 bases and the J gene end by 3 bases; junction bases not matched to a gene: 8. The CDR3 extends over 16 amino acids. The CDR3 region has the DNA TGTGCCAGCAGCCCACGGGATAGCGGGAGGACAGATACGCAGTATTTT. Its translation is CASSPRDSGRTDTQYF.

As concerns this clone: Within the sample, other DNA sequences also encode this same CDR3. In nucleotides, the CDR3 is TGTGCCAGCAGTGAAGCTCGGACCGGGGAGCTGTTTTTT. Its protein product is CASSEARTGELFF. The V call is TRBV6-1, the J call TRBJ2-2; no firm D call. The CDR3 consists of 13 residues. CDR1 is MNHNS and CDR2 is SASEGT in the germline V gene. The V end was cut by 0 bases, the J end by 5 bases, with 4 bases between.

Remarks on this clone: The junction shows a germline mismatch at one end, possibly a read error. The chain recombines TRBV6-6 with TRBJ1-2, with 10 bases aligning to TRBD1. The CDR3 has 14 residues. CDR1 is MNHNY and CDR2 is SVGAGI in the germline V gene (reference sequence). The CDR3: CARLDRGPPGGHTF. The CDR3 DNA follows: TGTGCCAGGTTAGACAGGGGGCCTCCGGGTGGCCACACCTTC.

The chain recombines TRBV7-9 with TRBJ1-2; D possibly corresponds to TRBD1 (5 bases). The CDR3 runs to 16 residues. V was cut by 0 bases and J by 4 bases, with 15 bases left in between. CDR1 and CDR2 from the germline V gene are SEHNR and FQNEAQ (reference sequence). The CDR3 coding sequence is TGTGCCAGCAGCTTAGCGCTTGGGGGTTTAGTCTATGGCTACACCTTC. This encodes CASSLALGGLVYGYTF.

J is TRBJ2-1 and V is TRBV10-3; D might be TRBD2 (5 bases). The CDR3 length is 15 residues. V was pared by 3 bases and J by 9 bases, with 18 bases between. Germline lookup yields CDR1 ENHRY and CDR2 SYGVKD. The CDR3 DNA sequence: TGTGCCATCAGTGAACCCCCCGGGGTAGTTGGTGAGCAGTTCTTC. Its translation: CAISEPPGVVGEQFF.

The chain has TRBV30 and TRBJ1-6; D may be TRBD1 (6 bases). The CDR3 extends over 13 amino acids. CDR1 GTSNPN and CDR2 SVGIG come from the germline V gene (reference sequence). The V end was cut by 3 bases, the J end by 9 bases, with 12 bases between. The CDR3 DNA sequence: TGTGCCTGGAGGAGCAGGGGAGGTTCACCCCTCCACTTT. Its translation is CAWRSRGGSPLHF.

The V call is TRBV19, the J call TRBJ1-5; TRBD1 is a possible D gene (5 bases). Germline values: CDR1 LNHDA, CDR2 SQIVND (reference sequence). This CDR3 has 15 residues. V lost 7 bases to trimming and J lost 2 bases, with 15 bases between them. The CDR3 DNA is TGTGCCAGTATAGGGTTTGGGGCCGGCAATCAGCCCCAGCATTTT. Its protein product is CASIGFGAGNQPQHF.

As concerns this clone: The sample contains more than one DNA sequence encoding this CDR3. The chain combines TRBV18 with TRBJ2-5; TRBD2 agrees at 9 bases. The V gene's germline CDR1 is KGHSH and CDR2 LQKENI. The junction had 0 bases not matched to a gene; V was cut back by 3 bases and J by 1 base. This CDR3 spans 14 amino acids. CDR3 sequence: CASSPTSGQETQYF. The CDR3 DNA reads as TGTGCCAGCTCACCGACTAGCGGCCAAGAGACCCAGTACTTC.

This sequence joins TRBV7-2 and TRBJ2-3, with D possibly called TRBD1 or TRBD2 (5 bases each). The CDR3 consists of 15 residues. The germline V and J ends were trimmed by 6 bases and 1 base, with 14 bases remaining between them. Germline values: CDR1 SGHTA, CDR2 FQGNSA. The CDR3 DNA is TGTGCCAGCAGTTTAAGGGGACCCCGCACAGATACGCAGTATTTT. Its protein product is CASSLRGPRTDTQYF.

This clone was counted once. The chain employs TRBV19 and TRBJ1-4; no firm D call. Trimming took off 6 bases at V and 4 bases at J, with 9 bases between the two ends. The CDR3 contains 13 residues. Germline V gene lookup returns CDR1 LNHDA and CDR2 SQIVND (reference sequence). The DNA for the CDR3 is TGTGCCAGTAGAAGGCTCGTTAATGAAAAACTGTTTTTT. It specifies CASRRLVNEKLFF.

This rearrangement joins TRBV2 to TRBJ2-1; 11 bases line up with TRBD2. The CDR3 has 15 residues. V gave up 6 bases and J gave up 2 bases; unmatched junction bases: 3. From germline, CDR1 is SNHLY and CDR2 FYNNEI. This chain's CDR3 is CASRSSGRAYNEQFF. CDR3 nucleotide sequence: TGTGCCAGCAGGAGTAGCGGGAGGGCCTACAATGAGCAGTTCTTC. Looking up the rest from reference TRBV2 and TRBJ2-1 gives the full variable domain: EPEVTQTPSHQVTQMGQEVILRCVPISNHLYFYWYRQILGQKVEFLVSFYNNEISEKSEIFDDQFSVERPDGSNFTLKIRSTKLEDSAMYFCASRSSGRAYNEQFFGPGTRLTVL.

The gene calls are TRBV7-2 and TRBJ1-3, with D perhaps TRBD1 (6 bases). Trimming pared 4 bases from V and 0 bases from J, leaving 16 bases between. The CDR3 totals 17 residues. The germline V gene has CDR1 SGHTA and CDR2 FQGNSA. CDR3 DNA sequence: TGTGCCAGCAGCTGGGGACATCCTTTCTACTCTGGAAACACCATATATTTT. It specifies CASSWGHPFYSGNTIYF. Combining the CDR3 with reference TRBV7-2 and TRBJ1-3 gives the whole variable domain GAGVSQSPSNKVTEKGKDVELRCDPISGHTALYWYRQSLGQGLEFLIYFQGNSAPDKSGLPSDRFSAERTGGSVSTLTIQRTQQEDSAVYLCASSWGHPFYSGNTIYFGEGSWLTVV.

In regard to this clone: The identical CDR3 is also encoded by other nucleotide sequences in the sample. V usage is TRBV28 and J usage is TRBJ1-1; D is unresolved. CDR1 is MDHEN and CDR2 is SYDVKM in the germline V gene. CDR3 length: 14 residues. V was trimmed by 5 bases and J by 1 base, leaving 11 bases between them. In nucleotides, the CDR3 is TGTGCCAGCAGTCCCCCCGGTCCGAACACTGAAGCTTTCTTT. This gives the protein CASSPPGPNTEAFF.

The CDR3 spells CASSLTGTYSYEQYF. DNA of the CDR3: TGTGCCAGCAGCCTTACAGGGACCTACTCCTACGAGCAGTACTTC. The V gene is TRBV5-6, the J gene TRBJ2-7; a weak D match, TRBD1 (6 bases). The CDR3 is 15 residues long. From germline, CDR1 is SGHDT and CDR2 YYEEEE. The V gene lost 4 bases and the J gene lost 0 bases, with 14 bases spanning the gap.

This chain uses TRBV18 with TRBJ2-7; the D is unclear. This CDR3 comprises 13 residues. The germline V and J ends were trimmed by 4 bases and 3 bases, with 10 bases remaining between them. Germline loops: CDR1 KGHSH, CDR2 LQKENI. CDR3 DNA sequence: TGTGCCAGCTCACGAACAACGAACTACGAGCAGTACTTC. This codes for CASSRTTNYEQYF.

This clone has a single count. The chain links TRBV29-1 to TRBJ1-6, with D possibly being TRBD1 (5 bases). The CDR3 spans 14 residues. Deletions cut 4 bases from V and 5 bases from J, with 12 bases between. The germline CDR1 and CDR2 sequences are SQVTM and ANQGSEA. CDR3 sequence reads: CSVAAWGNNSPLHF. CDR3 sequence (DNA): TGCAGCGTTGCCGCCTGGGGCAATAATTCACCCCTCCACTTT.

The V and J genes are TRBV30 and TRBJ1-1, with a tentative D call TRBD1 (5 bases). Between the trimmed V and J ends, which lost 3 bases and 5 bases, there was a span of 16 bases. The CDR3 is made up of 14 amino acids. Germline V gives CDR1 GTSNPN, CDR2 SVGIG (reference sequence). The CDR3 DNA reads TGTGCCTGGAGGTCGTGGCCGGGGGAAACTGAAGCTTTCTTT. Its translation is CAWRSWPGETEAFF.

V is TRBV10-1 and J is TRBJ2-2, with D perhaps TRBD2 (6 bases). V gave up 0 bases and J gave up 1 base, with 21 bases separating them. CDR1 is WNHNN, CDR2 SYGVQD, per germline (reference sequence). The CDR3 runs to 20 residues. CDR3 DNA sequence: TGCGCCAGCAGTGAGTCGCATCTAGGATCCGGGGGTCAGAACACCGGGGAGCTGTTTTTT. This sequence encodes CASSESHLGSGGQNTGELFF.

The chain carries TRBV30 and TRBJ1-2, with D possibly matching TRBD1 (6 bases). This CDR3 has 19 residues. V was trimmed by 8 bases and J by 0 bases, leaving 31 bases between them. In germline, CDR1 is GTSNPN, CDR2 SVGIG (reference sequence). The CDR3 loop reads CALGGGQRTDKLANYGYTF. Written as DNA, the CDR3 is TGTGCCCTCGGGGGGGGGCAACGGACCGATAAACTAGCTAACTATGGCTACACCTTC.

The rearrangement joins TRBV5-1 to TRBJ2-7; a possible D gene is TRBD2 (5 bases). This CDR3 contains 15 residues. Trimming left V 7 bases short and J 2 bases short, with 19 bases between. The germline gives CDR1 SGHRS, CDR2 YFSETQ. CDR3 sequence: CASGENGNPTYEQYF. The CDR3 nucleotides are TGCGCCAGCGGGGAGAACGGGAATCCAACCTACGAGCAGTACTTC. The full variable domain, completed using reference TRBV5-1 and TRBJ2-7, is KAGVTQTPRYLIKTRGQQVTLSCSPISGHRSVSWYQQTPGQGLQFLFEYFSETQRNKGNFPGRFSGRQFSNSRSEMNVSTLELGDSALYLCASGENGNPTYEQYFGPGTRLTVT.

This clone was recorded only once. This chain uses TRBV5-1 with TRBJ2-2, with D possibly being TRBD2 (6 bases). CDR1 and CDR2 from the germline V gene are SGHRS and YFSETQ. This CDR3 is built from 15 residues. The V and J ends lost 0 bases and 6 bases respectively, with 12 bases between them. The CDR3 DNA reads as TGCGCCAGCAGCTTGGCTCTAGCGTTACCCGGGGAGCTGTTTTTT. Its translation: CASSLALALPGELFF.